The source of this TCR beta chain is a study of T cells after yellow fever vaccination. Study-level background: Each low-cell-number fraction was prepared by means of SMART-Seq v4 Ultra Low Input.

There are a few counts of this clonotype. Its antigen is not known. The CDR3 is 16 residues long. Trimming shortened V by 5 bases and J by 5 bases, and 19 bases separated the two germline ends. CDR1 and CDR2 (germline): LNHNV, YYDKDF (reference sequence). Study-level points and caveats: Once the booster was given, most primary-vaccination clones reappeared, at roughly 96% for CD4 and around 90% for CD8. Sorted repertoires could include abundant contaminating clonotypes from bulk cells.

The authors made TCR cDNA by 5'RACE template switching, adding a universal primer site and UMIs. Via MiXCR, TCRdb re-called the 5' RACE reads, giving one row per CDR3 protein. The sample consists of just under 600,000 distinct CDR3 sequences, about 14% of them appearing once. The rearrangement links TRBV15 to TRBJ2-1; D not resolved. The clonotype was recovered from a man in his thirties or forties who received the YFV17D yellow fever vaccine. The sequencing used PBMCs, collected on the day of the yellow fever booster vaccination. CDR3 amino acids: CATSQLSVPPHNEQFF. The CDR3 DNA reads TGTGCCACCAGCCAGCTATCCGTTCCCCCACACAATGAGCAGTTCTTC.